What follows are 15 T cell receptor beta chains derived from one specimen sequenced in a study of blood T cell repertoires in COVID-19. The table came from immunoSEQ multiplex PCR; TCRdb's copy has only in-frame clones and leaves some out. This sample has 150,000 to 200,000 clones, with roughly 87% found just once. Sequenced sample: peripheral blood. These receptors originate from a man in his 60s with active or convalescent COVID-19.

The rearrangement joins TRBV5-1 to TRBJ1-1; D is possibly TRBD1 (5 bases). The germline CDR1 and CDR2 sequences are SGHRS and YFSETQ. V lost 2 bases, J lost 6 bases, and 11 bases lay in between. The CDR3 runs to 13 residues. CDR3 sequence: CASSFQGTSEAFF. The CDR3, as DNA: TGCGCCAGCAGCTTCCAGGGAACATCTGAAGCTTTCTTT.

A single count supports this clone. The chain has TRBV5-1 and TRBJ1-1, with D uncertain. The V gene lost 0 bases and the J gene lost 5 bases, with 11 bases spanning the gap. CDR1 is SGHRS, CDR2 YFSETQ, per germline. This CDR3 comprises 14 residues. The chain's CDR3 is CASSLEDSGTEAFF. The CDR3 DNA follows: TGCGCCAGCAGCTTGGAGGATTCGGGGACTGAAGCTTTCTTT.

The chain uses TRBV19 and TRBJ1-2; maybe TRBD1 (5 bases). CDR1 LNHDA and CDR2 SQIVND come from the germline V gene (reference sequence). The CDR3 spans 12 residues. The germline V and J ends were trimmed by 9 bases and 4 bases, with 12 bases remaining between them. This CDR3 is CASQQVTYGYTF. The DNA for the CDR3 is TGTGCCAGCCAACAGGTTACCTATGGCTACACCTTC.

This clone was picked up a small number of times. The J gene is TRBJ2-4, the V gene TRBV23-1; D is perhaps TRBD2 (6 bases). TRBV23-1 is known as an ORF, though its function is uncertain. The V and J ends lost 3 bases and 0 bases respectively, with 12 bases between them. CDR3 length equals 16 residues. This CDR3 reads CASSHGGCLAKNIQYF. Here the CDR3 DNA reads TGCGCCAGCAGTCATGGAGGGTGTCTAGCCAAAAACATTCAGTACTTC.

The CDR3 DNA reads TGCGCCAGCAGCTTGGACCCGGGGGGAGGTTCGGGTACGCAGTATTTT. Its protein is CASSLDPGGGSGTQYF. The rearrangement links TRBV5-1 to TRBJ2-3; 7 bases agree with TRBD2. V dropped 0 bases and J dropped 8; count of bases not matched to a gene: 12. CDR1 and CDR2 from the germline V gene are SGHRS and YFSETQ. The CDR3 spans 16 residues.

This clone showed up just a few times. The CDR3: CASVSLLAGGRSSTDTQYF. CDR3 in DNA: TGCGCCAGCGTGAGCCTCCTAGCGGGGGGCCGTTCTAGCACAGATACGCAGTATTTT. The V and J genes are TRBV10-2 and TRBJ2-3; 11 bases fit TRBD2. CDR1 is WSHSY, CDR2 SAAADI, per germline. The CDR3 has 19 residues. Unmatched junction bases numbered 16, after V lost 8 bases and J lost 0 bases.

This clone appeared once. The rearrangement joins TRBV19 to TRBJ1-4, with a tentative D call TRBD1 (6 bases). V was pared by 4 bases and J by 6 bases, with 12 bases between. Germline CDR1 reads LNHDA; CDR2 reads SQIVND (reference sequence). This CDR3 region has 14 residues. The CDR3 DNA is TGTGCCAGTAGTAAGGACAGATGGGATGAAAAACTGTTTTTT. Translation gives CASSKDRWDEKLFF.

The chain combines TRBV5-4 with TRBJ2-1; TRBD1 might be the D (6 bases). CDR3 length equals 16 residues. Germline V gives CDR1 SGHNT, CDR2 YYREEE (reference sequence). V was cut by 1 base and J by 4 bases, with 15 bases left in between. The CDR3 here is CASSLNGQGYYNEQFF. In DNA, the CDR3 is TGTGCCAGCAGCTTGAATGGGCAGGGGTATTACAATGAGCAGTTCTTC.

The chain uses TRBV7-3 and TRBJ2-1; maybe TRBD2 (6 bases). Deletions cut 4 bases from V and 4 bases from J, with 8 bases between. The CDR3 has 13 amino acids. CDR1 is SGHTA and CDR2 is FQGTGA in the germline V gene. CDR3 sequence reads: CASSSGLYNEQFF. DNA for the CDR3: TGTGCCAGCAGCTCGGGACTTTACAATGAGCAGTTCTTC. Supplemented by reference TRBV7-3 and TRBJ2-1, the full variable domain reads GAGVSQTPSNKVTEKGKYVELRCDPISGHTALYWYRQSLGQGPEFLIYFQGTGAADDSGLPNDRFFAVRPEGSVSTLKIQRTERGDSAVYLCASSSGLYNEQFFGPGTRLTVL.

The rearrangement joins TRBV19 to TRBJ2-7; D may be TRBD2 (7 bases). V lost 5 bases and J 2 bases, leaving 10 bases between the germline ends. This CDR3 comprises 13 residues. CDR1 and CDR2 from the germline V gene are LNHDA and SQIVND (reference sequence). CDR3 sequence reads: CASSWGGTYEQYF. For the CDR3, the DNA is TGTGCCAGTAGTTGGGGGGGCACCTACGAGCAGTACTTC.

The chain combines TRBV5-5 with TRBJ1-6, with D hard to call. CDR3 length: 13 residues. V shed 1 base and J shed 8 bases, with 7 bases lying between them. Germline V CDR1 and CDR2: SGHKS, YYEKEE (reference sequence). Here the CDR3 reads CASSLSSYSPLHF. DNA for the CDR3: TGTGCCAGCAGCTTGAGCTCCTATTCACCCCTCCACTTT.

CDR3 sequence reads: CASSLQTFYGYTF. The CDR3, as DNA: TGTGCCAGCAGCTTACAAACTTTCTATGGCTACACCTTC. The chain joins TRBV7-2 to TRBJ1-2; no clear D. V lost 2 bases to trimming and J lost 4 bases, with 8 bases between them. The germline V gene encodes CDR1 SGHTA and CDR2 FQGNSA. The CDR3 covers 13 residues.

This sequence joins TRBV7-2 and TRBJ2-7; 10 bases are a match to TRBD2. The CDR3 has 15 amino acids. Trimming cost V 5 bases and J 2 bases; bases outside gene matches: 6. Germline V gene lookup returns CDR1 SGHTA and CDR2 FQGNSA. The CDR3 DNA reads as TGTGCCAGCAGCACCCGGACTAGCGGCCCCTACGAGCAGTACTTC. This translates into CASSTRTSGPYEQYF. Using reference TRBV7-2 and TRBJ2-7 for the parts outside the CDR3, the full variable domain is GAGVSQSPSNKVTEKGKDVELRCDPISGHTALYWYRQSLGQGLEFLIYFQGNSAPDKSGLPSDRFSAERTGGSVSTLTIQRTQQEDSAVYLCASSTRTSGPYEQYFGPGTRLTVT.

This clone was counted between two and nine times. CDR3 protein: CASSQASGGGAYGYTF. CDR3 sequence (DNA): TGTGCCAGCAGCCAAGCCTCCGGAGGGGGGGCCTATGGCTACACCTTC. The V call is TRBV3-1 (or the pseudogene TRBV3-2), the J call TRBJ1-2; maybe TRBD1 (6 bases). This CDR3 region has 16 residues. Germline CDR1 and CDR2: LGHDT and YNNKEL (reference sequence). V lost 1 base and J 4 bases, leaving 16 bases between the germline ends.

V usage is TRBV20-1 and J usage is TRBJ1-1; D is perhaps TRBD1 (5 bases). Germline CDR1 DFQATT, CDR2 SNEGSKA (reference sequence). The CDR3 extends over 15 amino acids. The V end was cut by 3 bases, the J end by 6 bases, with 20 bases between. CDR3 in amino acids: CSASWQGFGPPEAFF. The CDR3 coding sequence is TGCAGTGCTAGTTGGCAGGGTTTCGGGCCACCTGAAGCTTTCTTT.